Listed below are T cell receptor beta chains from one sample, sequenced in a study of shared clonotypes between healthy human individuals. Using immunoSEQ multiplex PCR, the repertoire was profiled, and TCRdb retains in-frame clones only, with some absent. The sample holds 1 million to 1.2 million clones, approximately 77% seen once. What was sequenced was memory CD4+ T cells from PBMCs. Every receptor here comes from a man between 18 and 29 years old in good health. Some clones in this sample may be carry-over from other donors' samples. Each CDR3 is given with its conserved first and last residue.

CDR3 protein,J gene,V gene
CASSPDSYEQYF,TRBJ2-7,TRBV18
CASSALAGVSYNEQFF,TRBJ2-1,TRBV5-1
CASSASLGPQYF,TRBJ2-4,TRBV9
CASGPSGQYF,TRBJ2-7,TRBV6-1
CASSSRTSGRETQYF,TRBJ2-5,TRBV5-4
CASSDPGTGRNEQFF,TRBJ2-1,TRBV6-4
CASTDSGWARDNSPLHF,TRBJ1-6,TRBV27
CASSQPGLAGGLEQFF,TRBJ2-1,TRBV4-2
CASSRRGNLYEQYF,TRBJ2-7,TRBV7-9
CASRVTGGRETQYF,TRBJ2-5,TRBV10-2
CASSLSQQGAGNTIYF,TRBJ1-3,TRBV7-3
CASSLASSNYGYTF,TRBJ1-2,TRBV7-2
CASSLVYGDTGELFF,TRBJ2-2,TRBV7-9
CASSQVRRDYQSQHF,TRBJ1-5,TRBV4-1
CASSPGVAGELSYNEQFF,TRBJ2-1,TRBV11-3
CASSGGRGNTIYF,TRBJ1-3,TRBV19
CASSLGGVNQPQHF,TRBJ1-5,TRBV5-1
CASSEGGGVRLYF,TRBJ2-5,TRBV6-1
CASTSPGGYREEAFF,TRBJ1-1,TRBV19
CASSHPRTMEQFF,TRBJ2-1,TRBV4-1
CAISESLGDEKLFF,TRBJ1-4,TRBV10-3
CASSPGLLSNQPQHF,TRBJ1-5,TRBV5-8
CASSPPYSNQPQHF,TRBJ1-5,TRBV28
CASSLLMVASGGYNEQFF,TRBJ2-1,TRBV7-2
CASSRDSLYEQYF,NA,TRBV4-2
CASSGSPYNEQFF,TRBJ2-1,TRBV10-2
CASSLMGRFCRQPQHF,TRBJ1-5,TRBV7-3
CASSLTGLANTEAFF,TRBJ1-1,TRBV28
CASSSPGTDYGYTF,TRBJ1-2,TRBV28
CASSFPGGGDYTF,TRBJ1-2,TRBV7-3
CASSVDLSSYEQYF,TRBJ2-7,TRBV9
CASTGTWGDTEAFF,TRBJ1-1,TRBV2
CASSQPYPGTEAFF,TRBJ1-1,TRBV25-1
CASSQDRSSNVYEQYF,TRBJ2-7,TRBV4-2
CASSQDGGQANYEQYF,TRBJ2-7,TRBV4-3
CASSGSAGTNEKLFF,TRBJ1-4,TRBV5-1